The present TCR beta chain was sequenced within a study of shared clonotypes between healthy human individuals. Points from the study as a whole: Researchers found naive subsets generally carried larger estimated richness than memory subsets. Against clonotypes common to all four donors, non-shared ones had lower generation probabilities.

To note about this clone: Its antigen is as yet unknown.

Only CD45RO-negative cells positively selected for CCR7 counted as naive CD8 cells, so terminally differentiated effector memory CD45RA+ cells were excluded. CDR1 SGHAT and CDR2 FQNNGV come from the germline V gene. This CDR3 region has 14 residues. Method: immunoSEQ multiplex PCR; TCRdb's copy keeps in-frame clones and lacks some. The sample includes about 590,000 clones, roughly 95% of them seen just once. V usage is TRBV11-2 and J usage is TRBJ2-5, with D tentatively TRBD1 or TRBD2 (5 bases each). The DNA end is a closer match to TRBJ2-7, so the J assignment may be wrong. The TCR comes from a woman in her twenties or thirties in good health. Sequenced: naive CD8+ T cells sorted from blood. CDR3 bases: TGTGCCAGCAGCTTAGCAGGGAGCTCCTACGAGCAGTACTTC. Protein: CASSLAGSSYEQYF.